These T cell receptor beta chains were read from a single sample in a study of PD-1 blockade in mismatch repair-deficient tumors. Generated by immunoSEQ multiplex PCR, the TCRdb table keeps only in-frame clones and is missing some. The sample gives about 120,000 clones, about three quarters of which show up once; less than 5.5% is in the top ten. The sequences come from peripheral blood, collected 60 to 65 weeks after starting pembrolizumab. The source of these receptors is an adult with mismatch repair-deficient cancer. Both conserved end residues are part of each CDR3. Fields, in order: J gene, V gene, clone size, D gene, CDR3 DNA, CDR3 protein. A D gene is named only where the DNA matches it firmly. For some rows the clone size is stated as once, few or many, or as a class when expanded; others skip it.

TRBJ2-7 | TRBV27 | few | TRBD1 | TGTGCCAGCAGTACAGGACAGGGTAGGAACGAGCAGTACTTC | CASSTGQGRNEQYF
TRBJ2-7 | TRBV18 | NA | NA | TGTGCCAGCTCATTAGAGAGCCGTCCTACCTACGAGCAGTACTTC | CASSLESRPTYEQYF
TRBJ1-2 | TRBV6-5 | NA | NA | TGTGCCAGCAGTCCCGACAGTAACTATGGCTACACCTTC | CASSPDSNYGYTF
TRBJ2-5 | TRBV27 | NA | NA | TGTGCCAGCAGTTTGGAACAATCGAGGGGACCAGAGACCCAGTACTTC | CASSLEQSRGPETQYF
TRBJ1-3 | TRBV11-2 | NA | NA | TGTGCCAGCAGCTGGGCTGGAAACACCATATATTTT | CASSWAGNTIYF
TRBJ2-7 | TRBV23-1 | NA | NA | TGCGCGCATGGGGAGAGGGATCTGCCCTACGAGCAGTACTTC | CAHGERDLPYEQYF
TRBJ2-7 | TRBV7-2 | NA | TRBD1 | TGTGCCAGCAGCTACCCGGGACAGCGCTACGAGCAGTACTTC | CASSYPGQRYEQYF
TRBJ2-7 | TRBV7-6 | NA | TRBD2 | TGTGCCAGCAGCTCGGTACTAGCGGTTTCTAAGCCCTACGAGCAGTACTTC | CASSSVLAVSKPYEQYF
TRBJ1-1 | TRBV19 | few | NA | TGTGCCAGTAGTATAGATCGGGGGGATCTCACTGAAGCTTTCTTT | CASSIDRGDLTEAFF
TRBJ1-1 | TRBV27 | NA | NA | TGTGCCAGCAGTTTATCCCGGAACTTGAACACTGAAGCTTTCTTT | CASSLSRNLNTEAFF
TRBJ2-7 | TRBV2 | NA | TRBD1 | TGTGCCAGCAGCTTCGGACAGGAGACTTACGAGCAGTACTTC | CASSFGQETYEQYF
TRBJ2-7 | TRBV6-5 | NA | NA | TGTGCCAGCAGCCCCGGCGAATCCGAGCAGTACTTC | CASSPGESEQYF
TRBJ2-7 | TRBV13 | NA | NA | TGTGCCAGCAGCATAGGGGGGGCGCGAGGCGAGCAGTACTTC | CASSIGGARGEQYF
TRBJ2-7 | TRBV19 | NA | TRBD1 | TGTGCCAGTAGTCCCCACCGACAGGGCGGCTCCTACGAGCAGTACTTC | CASSPHRQGGSYEQYF
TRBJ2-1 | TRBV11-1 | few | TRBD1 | TGTGCCAGCAGCTCGGACAGGATAAACAATGAGCAGTTCTTC | CASSSDRINNEQFF
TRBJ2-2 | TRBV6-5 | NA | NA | TGTGCCAGCAGTTATTGGGCAGGGGCCGAAACCGGGGAGCTGTTTTTT | CASSYWAGAETGELFF
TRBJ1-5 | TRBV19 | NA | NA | TGTGCCAGTAGTAATTCGGGACGGGGCAATCAGCCCCAGCATTTT | CASSNSGRGNQPQHF
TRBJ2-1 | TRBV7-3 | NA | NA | TGTGCCAGCAGCTTATTGGGAAGCGGGTCATCGAATGAGCAGTTCTTC | CASSLLGSGSSNEQFF
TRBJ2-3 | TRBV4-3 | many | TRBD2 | TGCGCCAGCAGCCAAGAGGTAGCGGGAGGGGCAGATACGCAGTATTTT | CASSQEVAGGADTQYF
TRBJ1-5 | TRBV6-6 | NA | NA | TGTGCCAGCAGGGGACGGAGCAATAGCAATCAGCCCCAGCATTTT | CASRGRSNSNQPQHF
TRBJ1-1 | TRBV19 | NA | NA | TGTGCCAGTAGAAACTCGGGGGGGCTGAACACTGAAGCTTTCTTT | CASRNSGGLNTEAFF
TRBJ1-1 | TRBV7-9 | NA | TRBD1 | TGTGCCAGCAGCAGAGACAGGGGGCCTTCCCGGGTTGAAGCTTTCTTT | CASSRDRGPSRVEAFF
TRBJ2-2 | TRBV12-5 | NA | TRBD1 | TGTGCTAGTGGTTTTTGGTTGGGACAGGGGCCGAACACCGGGGAGCTGTTTTTT | CASGFWLGQGPNTGELFF
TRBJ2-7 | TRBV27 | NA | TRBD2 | TGTGCCAGCAGTTCCGCGGGAGGCTCCTACGAGCAGTACTTC | CASSSAGGSYEQYF
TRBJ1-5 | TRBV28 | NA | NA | TGTGCCAGCAGTTTGCCGTGGCAGCCCCAGCATTTT | CASSLPWQPQHF
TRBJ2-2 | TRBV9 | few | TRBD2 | TGTGCCAGCAGCGTAGCGGGAGGGAACACCGGGGAGCTGTTTTTT | CASSVAGGNTGELFF
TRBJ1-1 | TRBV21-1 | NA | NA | TGTGCCAGCAGCGGGCCCGGGACGGTGAACACTGAAGCTTTCTTT | CASSGPGTVNTEAFF
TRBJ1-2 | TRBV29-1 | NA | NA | TGCAGCGTTCGAGGAGGAACCTTC | CSVRGGTF
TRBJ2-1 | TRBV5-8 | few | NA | TGTGCCAGCAGCTTGGACAGTTTGGGGGATCGCGATGAGCAGTTCTTC | CASSLDSLGDRDEQFF
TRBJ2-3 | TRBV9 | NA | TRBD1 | TGTGCCAGCAGCCCTCCCGGGACAGGGGCAGATACGCAGTATTTT | CASSPPGTGADTQYF
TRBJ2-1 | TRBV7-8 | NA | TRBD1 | TGTGCCAGCAGCCTATGGGACAGGGGAGGCAATGAGCAGTTCTTC | CASSLWDRGGNEQFF
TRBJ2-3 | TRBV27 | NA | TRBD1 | TGTGCCAGCAGTTTATGGACAGGAGAAAGCACAGATACGCAGTATTTT | CASSLWTGESTDTQYF
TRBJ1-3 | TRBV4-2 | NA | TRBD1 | TGTGCCAGCAGCCTCGGGACAGATACCTCCGTTGGCGGGGCTGGAAACACCATATATTTT | CASSLGTDTSVGGAGNTIYF
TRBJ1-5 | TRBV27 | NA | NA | TGTGCCAGCAGTTACACCCCAGGGTTTAATCAGCCCCAGCATTTT | CASSYTPGFNQPQHF
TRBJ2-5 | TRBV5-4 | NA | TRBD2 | TGTGCCAGCAGTGGGAGTGGCGGGAGTGTGGAGACCCAGTACTTC | CASSGSGGSVETQYF
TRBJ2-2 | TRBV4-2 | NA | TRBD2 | TGTGCCAGCAGCCAAGAGCAGACTAGCGGGAGGGCCGGGGAGCTGTTTTTT | CASSQEQTSGRAGELFF
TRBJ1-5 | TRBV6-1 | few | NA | TGTGCCAGCAAGTCGGGGCGGGTGGACAATCAGCCCCAGCATTTT | CASKSGRVDNQPQHF
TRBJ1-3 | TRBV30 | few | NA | TGTGCCTGGAGTACGGACGGTGGAAACACCATATATTTT | CAWSTDGGNTIYF
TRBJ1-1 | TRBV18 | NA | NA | TGTGCCAGCTCAGGACAAAGATACACTGAAGCTTTCTTT | CASSGQRYTEAFF
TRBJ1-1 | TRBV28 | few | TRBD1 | TGTGCCAGCAGTTACAGGGGATCCCTGGACACTGAAGCTTTCTTT | CASSYRGSLDTEAFF
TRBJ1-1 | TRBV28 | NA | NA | TGTGCCAGCAGTCTGACAGGTGAAGAAGCTTTCTTT | CASSLTGEEAFF
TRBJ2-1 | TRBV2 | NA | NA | TGTGCCTCCAGGGGTGGGCCCTACAATGAGCAGTTCTTC | CASRGGPYNEQFF
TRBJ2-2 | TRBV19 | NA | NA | TGTGCCAGTAGTATGGGGTTTCTGGCCGGGGAGCTGTTTTTT | CASSMGFLAGELFF
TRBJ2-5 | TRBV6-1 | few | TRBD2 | TGTGCCAGCAGTGCCGGGACTAGCGGGTACCAAGAGACCCAGTACTTC | CASSAGTSGYQETQYF
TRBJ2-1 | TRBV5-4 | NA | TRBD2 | TGTGCCAGCAGCTTGGGGGGACTAGCGGCCTACAATGAGCAGTTCTTC | CASSLGGLAAYNEQFF
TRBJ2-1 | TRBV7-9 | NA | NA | TGTGCCAGCAGCCCCGGAGGCCGGCGGGACAATGAGCAGTTCTTC | CASSPGGRRDNEQFF
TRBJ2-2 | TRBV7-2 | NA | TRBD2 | TGTGCCAGCAGCTTAGACGGGACTAGGGGCGCCGGGGAGCTGTTTTTT | CASSLDGTRGAGELFF
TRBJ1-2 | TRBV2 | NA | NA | TGTGCCAGCAGTGAATCCCGGGATGGCTACACCTTC | CASSESRDGYTF
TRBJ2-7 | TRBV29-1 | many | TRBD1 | TGCAGCGTTGACCCGGGACAGGGAGCCTACGAGCAGTACTTC | CSVDPGQGAYEQYF
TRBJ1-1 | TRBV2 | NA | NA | TGTGCCAGCGGCTGGGGGGGGAACACTGAAGCTTTCTTT | CASGWGGNTEAFF
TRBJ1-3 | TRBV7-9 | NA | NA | TGTGCCAGCAGCCGTCCTACTACCATGGGAAACACCATATATTTT | CASSRPTTMGNTIYF
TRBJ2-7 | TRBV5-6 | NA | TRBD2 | TGTGCCAGCAGCTTGACCCAGCGGGAGGGCGAGCAGTACTTC | CASSLTQREGEQYF
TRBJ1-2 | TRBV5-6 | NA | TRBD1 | TGTGCCAGCAGCACGGACAGGGTATATGGCTACACCTTC | CASSTDRVYGYTF
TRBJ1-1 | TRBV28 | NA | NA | TGTGCCAGCAGAGAACAGGGACTGGACACTGAAGCTTTCTTT | CASREQGLDTEAFF
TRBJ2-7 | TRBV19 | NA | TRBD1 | TGTGCCAGTAAGGGGGACAGGGGCTCCTACGAGCAGTACTTC | CASKGDRGSYEQYF